Included here is one T cell receptor (beta chain) sequence, with context. Its antigen is as yet unknown. These data originate in a study of T cells in localized non-small cell lung cancer. Points from the study as a whole: The study linked higher blood T cell density to longer overall survival. A median about 62 of the top 100 tumor clones appeared in adjacent lung. The highest T cell clonality was in uninvolved adjacent lung, above tumor. Sequence data derive from only one tumor region, so heterogeneity remains possible.

The CDR3 has 14 amino acids. The V gene's germline CDR1 is MNHNY and CDR2 SVGAGI (reference sequence). Trimming stripped 5 bases from V and 1 base from J, with 11 bases between. Sequencing was performed with immunoSEQ multiplex PCR; in TCRdb, only in-frame clones are kept and a portion is missing. This table has around 23,000 clones, 90% appearing once. The chain couples TRBV6-6 to TRBJ1-1, with D unresolved. The sequence was obtained from a woman aged 35 to 70 with stage I lung adenocarcinoma. Sequenced here: peripheral blood, sampled before any cancer treatment. Written as DNA, the CDR3 is TGTGCCAGCAGTCGCTACTCGGGGAACACTGAAGCTTTCTTT. This codes for CASSRYSGNTEAFF.